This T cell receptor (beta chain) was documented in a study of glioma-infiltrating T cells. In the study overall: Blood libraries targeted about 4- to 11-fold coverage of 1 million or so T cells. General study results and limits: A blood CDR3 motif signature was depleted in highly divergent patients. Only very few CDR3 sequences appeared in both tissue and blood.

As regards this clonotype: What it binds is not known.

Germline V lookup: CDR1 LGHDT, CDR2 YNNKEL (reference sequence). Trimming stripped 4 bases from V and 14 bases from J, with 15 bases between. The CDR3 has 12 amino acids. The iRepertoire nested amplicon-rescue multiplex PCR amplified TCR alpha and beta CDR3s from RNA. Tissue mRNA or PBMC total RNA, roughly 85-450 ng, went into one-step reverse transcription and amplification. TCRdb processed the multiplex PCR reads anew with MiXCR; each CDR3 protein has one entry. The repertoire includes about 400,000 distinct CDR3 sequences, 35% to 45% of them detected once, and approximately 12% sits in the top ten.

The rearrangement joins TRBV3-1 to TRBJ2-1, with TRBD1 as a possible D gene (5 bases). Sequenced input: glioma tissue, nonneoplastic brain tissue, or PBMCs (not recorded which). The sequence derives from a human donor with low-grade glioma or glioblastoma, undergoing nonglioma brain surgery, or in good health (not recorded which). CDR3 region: CASSPRTGRKFF. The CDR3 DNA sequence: TGTGCCAGCAGCCCCCGTACAGGCAGGAAGTTCTTC.